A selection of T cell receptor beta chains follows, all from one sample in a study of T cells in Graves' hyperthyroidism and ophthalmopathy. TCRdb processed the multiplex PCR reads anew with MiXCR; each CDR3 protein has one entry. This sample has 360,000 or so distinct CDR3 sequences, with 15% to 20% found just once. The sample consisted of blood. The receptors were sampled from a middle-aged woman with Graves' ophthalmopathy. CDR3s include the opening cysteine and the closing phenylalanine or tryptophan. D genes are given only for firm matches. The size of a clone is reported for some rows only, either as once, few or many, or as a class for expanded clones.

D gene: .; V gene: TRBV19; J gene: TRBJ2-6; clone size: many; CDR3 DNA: TGTGCCAGCAGCTTCTCTGGGGCCAACGTCCTGACTTTC; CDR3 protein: CASSFSGANVLTF
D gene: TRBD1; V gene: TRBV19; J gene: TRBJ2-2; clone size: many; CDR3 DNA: TGTGCCAGTAGTCCCTGGGACAGCAACACCGGGGAGCTGTTTTTT; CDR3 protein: CASSPWDSNTGELFF
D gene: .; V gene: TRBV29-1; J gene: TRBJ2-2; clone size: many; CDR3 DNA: TGCAGCGTTGACGAGGGGGAGCTGTTTTTT; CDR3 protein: CSVDEGELFF
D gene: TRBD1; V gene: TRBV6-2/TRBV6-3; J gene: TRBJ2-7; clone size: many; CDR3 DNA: TGTGCCAGCAGTTACTCAAAGACAGGGCTCACCTACGAGCAGTACTTC; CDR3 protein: CASSYSKTGLTYEQYF
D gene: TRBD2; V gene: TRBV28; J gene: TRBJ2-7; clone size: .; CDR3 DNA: TGTGCCATCCGTCCTAGCGGGAACGAGCAGTACTTC; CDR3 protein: CAIRPSGNEQYF
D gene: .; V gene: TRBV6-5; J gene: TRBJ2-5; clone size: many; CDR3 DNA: TGTGCCAGCAGTTTCCTTGGGAGTGTAGAGACCCAGTACTTC; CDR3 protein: CASSFLGSVETQYF
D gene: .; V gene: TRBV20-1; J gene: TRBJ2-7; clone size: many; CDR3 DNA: TGCAGTGTCCAGAGCTACGAGCAGTACTTC; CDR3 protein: CSVQSYEQYF
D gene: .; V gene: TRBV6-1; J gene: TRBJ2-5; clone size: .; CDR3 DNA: TGTGCCAGCAGTGTGTTACCGAGGCTCCAAGAGACCCAGTACTTC; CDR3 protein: CASSVLPRLQETQYF
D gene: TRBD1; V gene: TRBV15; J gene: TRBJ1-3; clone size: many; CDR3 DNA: TGTGCCACCAGGAGATTGACAGGGCCTGGAAACACCATATATTTT; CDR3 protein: CATRRLTGPGNTIYF
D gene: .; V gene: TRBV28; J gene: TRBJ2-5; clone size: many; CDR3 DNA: TGTGCCAGCAGCCTTCAGGGTAGTAGGGAGACCCAGTACTTC; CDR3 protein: CASSLQGSRETQYF
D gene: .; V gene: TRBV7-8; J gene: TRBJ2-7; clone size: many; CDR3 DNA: TGTGCCAGCAGCTTATACGGGACTGACTCCTACGAGCAGTACTTC; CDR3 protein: CASSLYGTDSYEQYF
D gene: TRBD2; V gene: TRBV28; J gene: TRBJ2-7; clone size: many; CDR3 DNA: TGTGCCAGCAGTTACATGGGACTAGCGGAGGGGGGACCTTCCTACGAGCAGTACTTC; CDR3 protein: CASSYMGLAEGGPSYEQYF
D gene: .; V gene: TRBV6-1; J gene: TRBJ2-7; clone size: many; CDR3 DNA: TGTGCCAGCAGCCCCACTGAGGGTGCATATTACGAGCAGTACTTC; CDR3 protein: CASSPTEGAYYEQYF
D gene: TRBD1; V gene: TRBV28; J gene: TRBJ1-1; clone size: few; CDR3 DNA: TGTGCCAGCAGTTCGACCCCCGTCAGGGGGAACACTGAAGCTTGCTTT; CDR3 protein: CASSSTPVRGNTEACF
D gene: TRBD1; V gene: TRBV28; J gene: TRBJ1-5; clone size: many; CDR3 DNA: TGTGCCAGCACTCTCTGGGGGGGACAGGGATTCGGTCAGCCCCAGCATTTT; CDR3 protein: CASTLWGGQGFGQPQHF
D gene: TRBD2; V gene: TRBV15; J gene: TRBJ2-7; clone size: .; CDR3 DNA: TGTGCCACCAGCAGCACCGTATTACTAGCGGGAAGCTCCTACGAGCAGTACTTC; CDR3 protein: CATSSTVLLAGSSYEQYF
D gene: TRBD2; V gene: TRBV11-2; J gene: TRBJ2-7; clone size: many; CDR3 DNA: TGTGCCAGCAGCTTAGATGGGCACGGACTAGCGGGTCCCTACGAGCAGTACTTC; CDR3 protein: CASSLDGHGLAGPYEQYF
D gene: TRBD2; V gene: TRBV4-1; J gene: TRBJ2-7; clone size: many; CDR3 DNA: TGCGCCAGCAGCCCGATCTCTAGCGGTCCCTACGAGCAGTACTTC; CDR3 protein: CASSPISSGPYEQYF
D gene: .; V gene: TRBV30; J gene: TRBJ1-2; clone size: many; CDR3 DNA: TGTGCCTGGAGTCCGGGCTATGGCTACACCTTC; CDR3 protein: CAWSPGYGYTF
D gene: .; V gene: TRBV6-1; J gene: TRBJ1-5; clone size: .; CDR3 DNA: TGTGCCAGCAGTGATAGAGAGCCCCAGCATTTT; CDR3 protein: CASSDREPQHF
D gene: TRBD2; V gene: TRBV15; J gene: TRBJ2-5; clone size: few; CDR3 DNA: TGTGCCACCAGCGGCGGGAGTATACGGGAGACCCAGTACTTC; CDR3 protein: CATSGGSIRETQYF
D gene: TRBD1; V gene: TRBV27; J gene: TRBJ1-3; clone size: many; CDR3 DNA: TGTGCCAGCAGGAAGGGACAGGGTGCTGGAAACACCATATATTTT; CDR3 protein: CASRKGQGAGNTIYF
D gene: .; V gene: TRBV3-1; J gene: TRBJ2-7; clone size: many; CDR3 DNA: TGTGCCAGCAGCCCAGGCCGTTGGGGCTTGACGGCGCAGTACTTC; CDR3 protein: CASSPGRWGLTAQYF
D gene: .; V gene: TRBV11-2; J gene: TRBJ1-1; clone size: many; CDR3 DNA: TGTGCCAGCAGCCCCGCGACGCACACTGAAGCTTTCTTT; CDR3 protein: CASSPATHTEAFF
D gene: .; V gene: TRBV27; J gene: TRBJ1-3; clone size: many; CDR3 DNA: TGTGCCAGCAGTTTTACCGCCCGTGGAAACACCATATATTTT; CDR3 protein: CASSFTARGNTIYF
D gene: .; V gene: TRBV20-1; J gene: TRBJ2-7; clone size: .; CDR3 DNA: TGCAGTGCCGGACAGTTTAACTCCTACGAGCAGTACTTC; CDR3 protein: CSAGQFNSYEQYF
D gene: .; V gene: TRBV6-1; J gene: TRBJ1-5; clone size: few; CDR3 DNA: TGTGCCAGCAGTGCCCAACTACTTCAGCCCCAGCATTTT; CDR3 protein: CASSAQLLQPQHF
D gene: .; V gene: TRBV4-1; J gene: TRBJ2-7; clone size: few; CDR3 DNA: TGCGCCAGCAGCCCAACAGGGCTCTCTAGCTCCTACGAGCAGTACTTC; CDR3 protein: CASSPTGLSSSYEQYF
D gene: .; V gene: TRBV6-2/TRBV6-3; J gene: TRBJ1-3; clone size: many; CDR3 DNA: TGTGCCAGCAGTTCTCCGGGGGCTGGAAACACCATATATTTT; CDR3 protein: CASSSPGAGNTIYF
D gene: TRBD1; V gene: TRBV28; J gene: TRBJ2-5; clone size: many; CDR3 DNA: TGTGCCAGCAGTGCGTCGGGACAGGGTCAGAAAGAGACCCAGTACTTC; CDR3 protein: CASSASGQGQKETQYF
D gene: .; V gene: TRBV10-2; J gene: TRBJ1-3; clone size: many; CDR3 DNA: TGCGCCAGCACTGACAGAAACACCATATATTTT; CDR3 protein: CASTDRNTIYF
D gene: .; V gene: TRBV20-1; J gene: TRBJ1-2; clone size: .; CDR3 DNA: TGCAGTGCCCCCCTCGGAAGAAACTATGGCTACACCTTC; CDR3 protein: CSAPLGRNYGYTF
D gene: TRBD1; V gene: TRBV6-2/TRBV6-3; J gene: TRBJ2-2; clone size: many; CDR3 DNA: TGTGCCAGCAGTTACTCGAAGGACAGGGGGCTTAGCGGGGAGCTGTTTTTT; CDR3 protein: CASSYSKDRGLSGELFF
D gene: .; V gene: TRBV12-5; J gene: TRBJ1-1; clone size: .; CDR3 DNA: TGTGCTAGTGATTTGAGATCGGCAGAAGCTTTCTTT; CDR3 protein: CASDLRSAEAFF
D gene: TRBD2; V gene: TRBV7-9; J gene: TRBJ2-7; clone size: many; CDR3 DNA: TGTGCCAGCAGCTTACCTCTGGCTAGCGGGGTCCACGAGCAGTACTTC; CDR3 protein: CASSLPLASGVHEQYF
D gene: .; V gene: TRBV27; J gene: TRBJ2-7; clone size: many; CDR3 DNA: TGTGCCAGCAGTACCGCCGGGACGCCTGACTACGAGCAGTACTTC; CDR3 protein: CASSTAGTPDYEQYF
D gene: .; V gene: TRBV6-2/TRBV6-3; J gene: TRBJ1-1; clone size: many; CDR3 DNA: TGTGCCAGCAGTTACCAGCAGGGTTACACTGAAGCTTTCTTT; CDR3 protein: CASSYQQGYTEAFF